The T cell receptor (beta chain) under discussion was sequenced for a study of T-cell reconstitution after alpha-beta-depleted transplantation in children. Preparation of the TCRbeta library involved a method that used unique molecular identifiers. TCRdb recomputed calls from the PCR reads with MiXCR, one row per CDR3 protein. The sample has a few hundred thousand distinct CDR3 sequences, 10% seen once. This clonotype was counted ten times or more. This CDR3 comprises 13 residues. Trimming took 5 bases from V and 1 from J, leaving 8 bases between them. The specimen comprised PBMCs from the stem cell graft donor, sampled from the stem cell graft. The chain links TRBV12-3 or TRBV12-4 to TRBJ2-5, with a tentative D call TRBD1 (6 bases). The origin of this receptor is a human donor who donated a stem cell graft to a child with acute lymphoblastic leukemia. The CDR3 region is CASSPGVQETQYF. CDR3 bases: TGTGCCAGCAGTCCAGGGGTCCAAGAGACCCAGTACTTC.